The 22 T cell receptor beta chains given below trace back to one sample, sequenced in a study of T cell clonotyping in hematopoietic cell transplantation. Time point described: recipient sample about 28 days before transplant, after cytoreduction. The data were produced by immunoSEQ multiplex PCR, yet TCRdb's version contains in-frame clones alone and is incomplete. This sample has over 15,000 clones, with 60% to 85% found just once. The material was peripheral blood mononuclear cells, obtained before stem cell transplant. These receptors came from a man in his 60s with acute myeloid leukemia. Some clones in this sample may be carry-over from other donors' samples.

V is TRBV7-8 and J is TRBJ1-1, with 10 bases fitting TRBD1. J gave up 1 base and V 5 bases, and 4 bases lay outside the gene matches. The CDR3 is made up of 15 amino acids. CDR1 and CDR2 (germline): SGHVS, FQNEAQ. CDR3 in amino acids: CASSTRQGANTEAFF. The CDR3, as DNA: TGTGCCAGCAGCACCCGACAGGGGGCGAACACTGAAGCTTTCTTT.

The J gene is TRBJ2-1, the V gene TRBV7-9, with D possibly being TRBD1 or TRBD2 (5 bases each). The CDR3 is 13 amino acids. Between the trimmed V and J ends, which lost 5 bases and 14 bases, there was a span of 19 bases. Germline assignment: CDR1 SEHNR and CDR2 FQNEAQ (reference sequence). The CDR3 here is CASSPPSRGVKFF. The CDR3 DNA is TGTGCCAGCAGCCCACCCTCAAGGGGAGTAAAGTTCTTC. Full variable domain (remainder filled in from reference TRBV7-9 and TRBJ2-1): DTGVSQNPRHKITKRGQNVTFRCDPISEHNRLYWYRQTLGQGPEFLTYFQNEAQLEKSRLLSDRFSAERPKGSFSTLEIQRTEQGDSAMYLCASSPPSRGVKFFGPGTRLTVL.

By share of the sample, this clone is medium-sized. The gene calls are TRBV19 and TRBJ2-3, with 10 nucleotides matching TRBD2. V gave up 6 bases and J gave up 4 bases; unmatched junction bases: 4. Germline CDR1 LNHDA, CDR2 SQIVND (reference sequence). This CDR3 region has 14 residues. The CDR3 protein is CASRRGLAADTQYF. In DNA form, the CDR3 reads TGTGCCAGTAGGAGAGGACTAGCGGCAGATACGCAGTATTTT.

The chain recombines TRBV18 with TRBJ1-5; D remains ambiguous. The germline V and J ends were trimmed by 4 bases and 5 bases, with 15 bases remaining between them. The CDR3 extends over 15 amino acids. Germline loops: CDR1 KGHSH, CDR2 LQKENI. CDR3 loop: CASSLHELRDQPQHF. CDR3 sequence (DNA): TGTGCCAGCTCACTTCACGAGCTTCGGGATCAGCCCCAGCATTTT. The full variable domain, completed using reference TRBV18 and TRBJ1-5, is NAGVMQNPRHLVRRRGQEARLRCSPMKGHSHVYWYRQLPEEGLKFMVYLQKENIIDESGMPKERFSAEFPKEGPSILRIQQVVRGDSAAYFCASSLHELRDQPQHFGDGTRLSIL.

The CDR3 DNA is TGTGCCAGCAGTGAATTTGATACGCAGTATTTT. Its protein is CASSEFDTQYF. V usage is TRBV25-1 and J usage is TRBJ2-3; no clear D gene. Germline CDR1 is MGHDK and CDR2 is SYGVNS. The CDR3 has 11 amino acids. Trimming took 1 base from V and 6 from J, leaving 2 bases between them.

The V call is TRBV4-1, the J call TRBJ1-4; a possible D gene is TRBD1 (6 bases). The CDR3 has 15 amino acids. V lost 2 bases and J lost 8, with 15 bases in between. CDR1 MGHRA and CDR2 YSYEKL come from the germline V gene. DNA of the CDR3: TGCGCCAGCAGCCAATTGGCAGGGGTAGAGGAAAAACTGTTTTTT. It is translated as CASSQLAGVEEKLFF.

This sequence joins TRBV6-5 and TRBJ2-7; D remains ambiguous. The ends were cut back, 0 bases at V and 3 bases at J, with 6 bases in the middle. Germline CDR1 reads MNHEY; CDR2 reads SVGAGI. The CDR3 is 13 amino acids. CDR3 residues: CASSYSKFYEQYF. The CDR3 DNA reads TGTGCCAGCAGTTACTCGAAATTCTACGAGCAGTACTTC.

The chain uses TRBV28 and TRBJ2-7; the D gene is possibly TRBD1 (5 bases). The CDR3 loop spans 13 amino acids. Trimming removed 3 bases at V and 7 bases at J, with 13 bases between. CDR1 is MDHEN, CDR2 SYDVKM, per germline. Here the CDR3 reads CASSFSGLREQYF. The CDR3 region has the DNA TGTGCCAGCAGTTTCTCAGGGTTGAGGGAGCAGTACTTC.

The J gene is TRBJ2-1, the V gene TRBV5-1; the D is unclear. This CDR3 contains 15 residues. Germline V gives CDR1 SGHRS, CDR2 YFSETQ. The germline V and J ends were trimmed by 1 base and 8 bases, with 16 bases remaining between them. The CDR3 nucleotides read TGCGCCAGCAGCTTGACACCCCACAGAAAGGATGAGCAGTTCTTC. This gives the protein CASSLTPHRKDEQFF.

The genes are TRBV4-3 and TRBJ2-2, with a weak D call TRBD1 (5 bases). This CDR3 is 15 amino acids long. V lost 0 bases, J lost 8 bases, and 13 bases lay in between. Germline V gene data show CDR1 as LGHNA and CDR2 as YSLEER. The CDR3: CASSQEVGARGELFF. In DNA form, the CDR3 reads TGCGCCAGCAGCCAAGAGGTTGGGGCGCGGGGGGAGCTGTTTTTT.

CDR3 nucleotide sequence: TGTGCCAGTAGTATAGATCTGCTGGGAAGAAACACTGAAGCTTTCTTT. It translates to CASSIDLLGRNTEAFF. This chain links TRBV19 with TRBJ1-1; D is unresolved. Germline assignment: CDR1 LNHDA and CDR2 SQIVND (reference sequence). V lost 0 bases and J 2 bases, leaving 13 bases between the germline ends. This CDR3 contains 16 residues.

The rearrangement joins TRBV4-3 to TRBJ2-7, with TRBD1 identical over 7 bases. Trimming took 4 bases from V and 2 from J; bases not matched to a gene: 11. The CDR3 is made up of 16 amino acids. Germline CDR1 and CDR2: LGHNA and YSLEER. The CDR3 here is CASSRAGGDSPYEQYF. The CDR3 nucleotides read TGCGCCAGCAGCCGCGCCGGTGGGGACAGTCCCTACGAGCAGTACTTC.

The chain combines TRBV6-5 with TRBJ2-3, with 10 bases aligning to TRBD1. This CDR3 has 13 amino acids. The junction had 2 bases not matched to a gene; V was cut back by 8 bases and J by 3 bases. Germline CDR1 reads MNHEY; CDR2 reads SVGAGI. CDR3 in amino acids: CASRQGATDTQYF. CDR3 coding DNA: TGTGCCAGCCGACAGGGGGCGACAGATACGCAGTATTTT.

This clone was counted between two and nine times. The rearrangement uses TRBV7-9 and TRBJ2-1; no firm D call. The CDR3 is 13 residues long. Looked up from germline, CDR1 is SEHNR and CDR2 is FQNEAQ (reference sequence). Trimming removed 5 bases from V and 8 bases from J, with 13 bases in between. This CDR3 is CASSTWTTDEQFF. The CDR3 nucleotides read TGTGCCAGCAGCACCTGGACCACCGATGAGCAGTTCTTC.

This rearrangement joins TRBV27 to TRBJ2-2; D is unclear. V shed 8 bases and J shed 2 bases, with 9 bases lying between them. The CDR3 runs to 13 residues. Germline CDR1 MNHEY, CDR2 SMNVEV (reference sequence). The DNA of the CDR3 is TGTGCCAGCCGCCGAGGTAACACCGGGGAGCTGTTTTTT. It codes for CASRRGNTGELFF.

J is TRBJ2-2 and V is TRBV5-4; TRBD2 might be the D (6 bases). Germline CDR1 is SGHNT and CDR2 is YYREEE (reference sequence). The CDR3 runs 18 residues. V dropped 3 bases and J dropped 2 bases, with 20 bases sitting between them. CDR3 nucleotides: TGTGCCAGCAGCTCTGGGGGGAAGATGGGCCTAAACACCGGGGAGCTGTTTTTT. This codes for CASSSGGKMGLNTGELFF.

The rearrangement uses TRBV19 and TRBJ1-2; D not resolved. The V and J ends lost 8 bases and 4 bases respectively, with 23 bases between them. The CDR3 spans 16 residues. Germline V gives CDR1 LNHDA, CDR2 SQIVND (reference sequence). This CDR3 reads CASSTRSGKDPYGYTF. In nucleotides, the CDR3 is TGTGCCAGTTCTACCCGATCGGGGAAAGACCCCTATGGCTACACCTTC.

This clone has only a few counts. The rearrangement joins TRBV5-4 to TRBJ2-7, with 11 bases identical to TRBD1. Germline trimming cut 4 bases from V and 5 bases from J; bases unmatched to any gene: 8. CDR1 SGHNT and CDR2 YYREEE come from the germline V gene (reference sequence). The CDR3 runs to 15 residues. The CDR3 DNA reads TGTGCCAGCAGCGCCCGGGACAGGGGGGCAGACGAGCAGTACTTC. It encodes CASSARDRGADEQYF.

The rearrangement uses TRBV6-4 and TRBJ1-1, with D unresolved. The germline gives CDR1 MRHNA, CDR2 SNTAGT. Trimming took off 0 bases at V and 0 bases at J, with 8 bases between the two ends. The CDR3 has 15 residues. The CDR3 DNA reads TGTGCCAGCAGTGACTCGTACGGGATGAACACTGAAGCTTTCTTT. It yields the protein CASSDSYGMNTEAFF.

This clone was seen a handful of times. For the CDR3, the DNA is TGTGCGCTGGGGTCGGCAGAAAAACTGTTTTTT. It codes for CALGSAEKLFF. This chain joins TRBV2 and TRBJ1-4; D gene unclear. This CDR3 is 11 amino acids long. Per germline, CDR1 SNHLY and CDR2 FYNNEI.

As for this clone: The germline gene is not matched at one end of the junction; a read error may be the cause. The chain links TRBV19 to TRBJ2-5; a possible D gene is TRBD2 (5 bases). CDR3 size: 12 residues. The germline V gene encodes CDR1 LNHDA and CDR2 SQIVND (reference sequence). The CDR3 here is CASSRGQGTQYF. Here the CDR3 DNA reads TGTGCCAGTAGTAGAGGGCAAGGGACCCAGTACTTC.

The chain couples TRBV4-3 to TRBJ2-6; D call uncertain. The V gene's germline CDR1 is LGHNA and CDR2 YSLEER. The CDR3 runs to 16 residues. Trimming shortened V by 0 bases and J by 1 base, and 7 bases separated the two germline ends. The CDR3 loop is CASSQDPTSGANVLTF. As DNA, the CDR3 is TGCGCCAGCAGCCAAGATCCAACATCTGGGGCCAACGTCCTGACTTTC.